The 30 T cell receptor beta chains below come from one sample, sequenced in a study of beta chain features in type 1 diabetes (dated by TCRdb to 2017 to 2018). Library preparation employed the immunoSEQ multiplex PCR assay. All of the isolated RNA was reverse transcribed with the High Capacity cDNA Reverse Transcription Kit, so expressed TCRB transcripts were sequenced. Imported from immuneACCESS, the table was reduced by TCRdb to in-frame sequences with V and J called. These copies leave out some clones; in studies compared against another copy, an unresolved V gene accounts for under half, and the cause of the remainder is not known. This sample holds around 140,000 clones; about 9.4% were observed only once. The biggest ten clones account for 1% to 1.5% of the sample. Sequencing used naive CD4+ T cells from blood. The cell subset or site label corresponds to: true naive CD4+ T cells. These receptors all come from a man younger than 35 in good health.

This clone was observed a few times. J is TRBJ2-5 and V is TRBV5-1, with D possibly being TRBD1 (7 bases). The J call may be wrong; the DNA end is better matched by TRBJ2-7. The CDR3 spans 14 residues. The V gene's germline CDR1 is SGHRS and CDR2 YFSETQ. The CDR3 region is CASKAAGGSYEQYF. In DNA, the CDR3 is TGCGCCAGCAAGGCGGCAGGGGGGAGCTACGAGCAGTACTTC.

This chain uses TRBV5-4 with TRBJ2-3; the D is unclear. The CDR3 totals 15 residues. Germline lookup yields CDR1 SGHNT and CDR2 YYREEE (reference sequence). The V gene lost 4 bases and the J gene lost 0 bases, with 12 bases spanning the gap. CDR3 nucleotides: TGTGCCAGCAGCACCTCTGACGGGAGCACAGATACGCAGTATTTT. Translated: CASSTSDGSTDTQYF.

This clone came up a few times. This rearrangement joins TRBV18 to TRBJ2-7; D might be TRBD2 (5 bases). Germline V gene data show CDR1 as KGHSH and CDR2 as LQKENI. The CDR3 length is 13 residues. Trimming took off 2 bases at V and 0 bases at J, with 5 bases between the two ends. CDR3 nucleotides: TGTGCCAGCTCACCAAGCGGCTCCTACGAGCAGTACTTC. As protein: CASSPSGSYEQYF.

This clone was detected a few times. The chain joins TRBV5-6 to TRBJ1-1; 8 nucleotides match TRBD1. With V trimmed by 3 bases and J by 8 bases, 6 bases remained unmatched. The CDR3 totals 13 residues. Germline CDR1 SGHDT, CDR2 YYEEEE. The CDR3 spells CASSYPGQGEAFF. As DNA, the CDR3 is TGTGCCAGCAGCTATCCCGGACAGGGCGAAGCTTTCTTT.

This clone appeared a few times. This chain uses TRBV6-1 with TRBJ1-5, with TRBD1 identical over 7 bases. Trimming took 5 bases from V and 6 from J; bases not matched to a gene: 10. This CDR3 region has 15 residues. Germline-derived CDR1 and CDR2 are MNHNS and SASEGT. The CDR3 DNA reads TGTGCCAGCAGTAGAGACAGGGTTGATAGTCAGCCCCAGCATTTT. This sequence encodes CASSRDRVDSQPQHF.

V usage is TRBV28 and J usage is TRBJ1-6; possible D gene TRBD1, 5 bases. This CDR3 has 13 residues. In germline, CDR1 is MDHEN, CDR2 SYDVKM. V dropped 6 bases and J dropped 6 bases, with 9 bases sitting between them. CDR3 residues: CASRPDSNSPLHF. CDR3 DNA: TGTGCCAGCAGACCTGACAGTAATTCACCCCTCCACTTT.

This clone was recorded many times. The chain couples TRBV27 to TRBJ1-2; no clear D. Germline V gene lookup returns CDR1 MNHEY and CDR2 SMNVEV (reference sequence). The CDR3 sequence is 13 residues long. The V end was cut by 3 bases, the J end by 4 bases, with 9 bases between. The CDR3 region has the DNA TGTGCCAGCAGTTTCTCTATAGCCTATGGCTACACCTTC. Amino acid sequence: CASSFSIAYGYTF.

The chain couples TRBV5-4 to TRBJ2-5, with 9 bases aligning to TRBD2. CDR3 length: 13 amino acids. Germline CDR1 reads SGHNT; CDR2 reads YYREEE (reference sequence). V lost 4 bases to trimming and J lost 5 bases; unmatched junction nucleotides: 3. The CDR3 coding sequence is TGTGCCAGCAGCCTAGCGGGGCGGGAGACCCAGTACTTC. Translating it yields CASSLAGRETQYF.

The rearrangement links TRBV5-1 to TRBJ1-6; D remains unclear. This CDR3 spans 14 amino acids. Germline values: CDR1 SGHRS, CDR2 YFSETQ. V was pared by 2 bases and J by 6 bases, with 9 bases between. CDR3 DNA sequence: TGCGCCAGCAGCTTCGGGGTGGGTAATTCACCCCTCCACTTT. It yields the protein CASSFGVGNSPLHF. Full variable domain (outside the CDR3, taken from reference TRBV5-1 and TRBJ1-6): KAGVTQTPRYLIKTRGQQVTLSCSPISGHRSVSWYQQTPGQGLQFLFEYFSETQRNKGNFPGRFSGRQFSNSRSEMNVSTLELGDSALYLCASSFGVGNSPLHFGNGTRLTVT.

The chain uses TRBV9 and TRBJ2-3, with a possible D match to TRBD2 (6 bases). V lost 0 bases, J lost 1 base, and 9 bases lay in between. Germline assignment: CDR1 SGDLS and CDR2 YYNGEE. The CDR3 is 15 amino acids. The CDR3 loop is CASSVVSSGTDTQYF. As DNA, the CDR3 is TGTGCCAGCAGCGTAGTGTCTAGCGGCACAGATACGCAGTATTTT. Filled out from reference TRBV9 and TRBJ2-3, the complete variable domain reads DSGVTQTPKHLITATGQRVTLRCSPRSGDLSVYWYQQSLDQGLQFLIQYYNGEERAKGNILERFSAQQFPDLHSELNLSSLELGDSALYFCASSVVSSGTDTQYFGPGTRLTVL.

This clone has a handful of counts. The J gene is TRBJ2-7, the V gene TRBV18, with D possibly TRBD2 on 5 matching bases. The CDR3 is 11 amino acids. CDR1 is KGHSH, CDR2 LQKENI, per germline. V was cut by 6 bases and J by 3 bases, with 6 bases left in between. CDR3 nucleotides: TGTGCCAGCTCCCGGGGCTACGAGCAGTACTTC. This encodes CASSRGYEQYF.

V is TRBV27 and J is TRBJ1-2, with TRBD1 matching over 10 bases. With 5 bases clipped from V and 5 bases from J, the junction kept 2 bases outside the gene matches. The CDR3 sequence is 13 residues long. Germline V lookup: CDR1 MNHEY, CDR2 SMNVEV (reference sequence). This CDR3 reads CASSRQGAYGYTF. CDR3 nucleotides: TGTGCCAGCAGTCGACAGGGGGCTTATGGCTACACCTTC.

This chain links TRBV6-5 with TRBJ2-3, with TRBD1 matching over 8 bases. Per germline, CDR1 MNHEY and CDR2 SVGAGI. This CDR3 contains 14 residues. V lost 2 bases to trimming and J lost 4 bases; unmatched junction nucleotides: 2. The CDR3 bases are TGTGCCAGCAGTTACAACAGGGGGGCAGATACGCAGTATTTT. As protein: CASSYNRGADTQYF.

This chain connects TRBV18 to TRBJ1-2; D is ambiguous. The CDR3 loop spans 15 amino acids. The V and J ends lost 3 bases and 0 bases respectively, with 11 bases between them. Germline CDR1 and CDR2: KGHSH and LQKENI. The CDR3 region is CASSPRDGANYGYTF. The CDR3 nucleotides read TGTGCCAGCTCACCTAGAGATGGTGCTAACTATGGCTACACCTTC.

The chain employs TRBV5-6 and TRBJ2-7, with TRBD1 matching over 8 bases. The CDR3 totals 14 residues. Germline values: CDR1 SGHDT, CDR2 YYEEEE. J gave up 5 bases and V 0 bases, and 4 bases lay outside the gene matches. The DNA for the CDR3 is TGTGCCAGCAGCTTGGTTACAGGGGGACACGAGCAGTACTTC. This gives the protein CASSLVTGGHEQYF.

The rearrangement joins TRBV5-6 to TRBJ1-3; 8 nucleotides agree with TRBD1. Germline V gene sequence: CDR1 SGHDT, CDR2 YYEEEE. The CDR3 is 16 amino acids. J gave up 4 bases and V 4 bases, and 10 bases lay outside the gene matches. CDR3 loop: CASSPDRGRAGNTIYF. CDR3 sequence (DNA): TGTGCCAGCAGCCCCGACAGGGGTAGGGCGGGAAACACCATATATTTT.

The CDR3 DNA follows: TGTGCCAGCACCAGGTACCCAGATACGCAGTATTTT. This encodes CASTRYPDTQYF. The V call is TRBV28, the J call TRBJ2-3, with D unclear. The germline CDR1 and CDR2 sequences are MDHEN and SYDVKM. CDR3 size: 12 residues. V lost 7 bases and J 4 bases, leaving 9 bases between the germline ends.

In this sample, this clone turned up a few times. This chain connects TRBV6-5 to TRBJ2-3, with D perhaps TRBD2 (5 bases). Trimming stripped 6 bases from V and 5 bases from J, with 9 bases between. Germline assignment: CDR1 MNHEY and CDR2 SVGAGI. The CDR3 sequence is 12 residues long. The CDR3 here is CASRAAGDTQYF. The CDR3 nucleotides are TGTGCCAGCAGGGCGGCGGGAGATACGCAGTATTTT.

This clone has just a few counts. This chain links TRBV7-2 with TRBJ1-4, with D uncertain. V lost 2 bases, J lost 0 bases, and 13 bases lay in between. The CDR3 covers 17 residues. The germline gives CDR1 SGHTA, CDR2 FQGNSA. This chain's CDR3 is CASSLRASAATNEKLFF. As DNA, the CDR3 is TGTGCCAGCAGCTTAAGAGCGTCGGCGGCAACTAATGAAAAACTGTTTTTT.

This rearrangement joins TRBV7-2 to TRBJ1-2; the D gene is possibly TRBD1 (6 bases). Germline CDR1 is SGHTA and CDR2 is FQGNSA. The CDR3 extends over 14 amino acids. The V end lost 1 base, the J end lost 8 bases, and 14 bases lay between the germline ends. CDR3: CASSLDGGRRGYTF. The CDR3 nucleotides read TGTGCCAGCAGCTTAGATGGGGGCCGTAGAGGCTACACCTTC.

The J gene is TRBJ2-2, the V gene TRBV7-2; TRBD2 is a possible D gene (7 bases). Trimming cost V 5 bases and J 3 bases, with 16 bases left between them. CDR1 is SGHTA and CDR2 is FQGNSA in the germline V gene. The CDR3 runs 16 residues. CDR3 in amino acids: CASSPHGGPHTGELFF. CDR3 in DNA: TGTGCCAGCAGCCCACACGGGGGGCCCCACACCGGGGAGCTGTTTTTT.

This clone was observed a handful of times. V gene TRBV30 combines with J gene TRBJ1-2, with no clear D. Trimming left V 0 bases short and J 8 bases short, with 13 bases between. This CDR3 has 13 amino acids. Germline V CDR1 and CDR2: GTSNPN, SVGIG (reference sequence). CDR3 DNA: TGTGCCTGGAGTGTCCGGGAAGGGAGGGGCTACACCTTC. It yields the protein CAWSVREGRGYTF.

This clone was counted between two and nine times. The genes are TRBV21-1 and TRBJ1-3; no DNA check was done on the table's D call, TRBD1. TRBV21-1 has pseudogene status. The CDR3 extends over 16 amino acids. CDR3 nucleotide sequence: TGTGCCAGCAGCAAAGTGCACAGGGGTAGCGAAAACACCATATATTTT. Translation: CASSKVHRGSENTIYF.

The CDR3: CASSILDTQETQYF. The CDR3 bases are TGTGCCAGCAGCATATTGGACACCCAAGAGACCCAGTACTTC. This chain uses TRBV14 with TRBJ2-5; possibly TRBD1 for D (5 bases). The CDR3 has 14 residues. Per the germline V gene, CDR1 is SGHDN and CDR2 is FVKESK. V was clipped by 5 bases and J by 1 base, with 11 bases between them.

The V gene is TRBV19, the J gene TRBJ2-7, with a weak D call TRBD1 (6 bases). V lost 5 bases and J lost 7, with 9 bases in between. CDR1 LNHDA and CDR2 SQIVND come from the germline V gene (reference sequence). The CDR3 sequence is 11 residues long. The CDR3 sequence: CASSARGEQYF. CDR3 coding DNA: TGTGCCAGTAGTGCCAGGGGTGAGCAGTACTTC.

Here the CDR3 DNA reads TGTGCCAGCAGCTTGGAGTACACCAGTTCACCCCTCCACTTT. It specifies CASSLEYTSSPLHF. This chain uses TRBV5-4 with TRBJ1-6; D call uncertain. The V and J ends lost 0 bases and 9 bases respectively, with 10 bases between them. Germline assignment: CDR1 SGHNT and CDR2 YYREEE (reference sequence). This CDR3 region has 14 residues.

The V call is TRBV6-5, the J call TRBJ1-2; 8 bases agree with TRBD1. The CDR3 has 16 residues. V shed 0 bases, J shed 7 bases, and the junction held 10 bases outside the gene matches. The germline gives CDR1 MNHEY, CDR2 SVGAGI. CDR3 sequence: CASSYSTSTGGSGYTF. The CDR3 nucleotides are TGTGCCAGCAGTTACTCGACTTCTACAGGGGGAAGTGGCTACACCTTC.

The chain couples TRBV7-9 to TRBJ2-3, with D possibly being TRBD1 (6 bases). Germline CDR1 SEHNR, CDR2 FQNEAQ (reference sequence). The CDR3 covers 15 residues. V lost 3 bases to trimming and J lost 2 bases, with 12 bases between them. The CDR3: CASSFDLGATDTQYF. The CDR3 coding sequence is TGTGCCAGCAGCTTTGATCTGGGGGCCACAGATACGCAGTATTTT.

V gene TRBV15 combines with J gene TRBJ2-3; 7 bases map to TRBD2. The ends lost 1 base at V and 1 base at J; junction bases unmatched: 2. From germline, CDR1 is LNHNV and CDR2 YYDKDF (reference sequence). The CDR3 runs to 15 residues. CDR3 DNA sequence: TGTGCCACCAGCAGAGGCGGGGGAGGCACAGATACGCAGTATTTT. It specifies CATSRGGGGTDTQYF.

The table lists this clone with a few counts. The genes are TRBV7-2 and TRBJ2-2; 9 bases line up with TRBD2. The CDR3 runs 17 residues. The germline CDR1 and CDR2 sequences are SGHTA and FQGNSA. V trimming: 2 bases; J trimming: 4 bases; junction bases outside the gene matches: 8. CDR3 in amino acids: CASSLRRAGGSTGELFF. CDR3 in DNA: TGTGCCAGCAGCTTACGGAGAGCGGGGGGCTCCACCGGGGAGCTGTTTTTT. Complete variable domain (other parts from reference TRBV7-2 and TRBJ2-2): GAGVSQSPSNKVTEKGKDVELRCDPISGHTALYWYRQSLGQGLEFLIYFQGNSAPDKSGLPSDRFSAERTGGSVSTLTIQRTQQEDSAVYLCASSLRRAGGSTGELFFGEGSRLTVL.